This TCR beta chain appears in the sequencing data of a study of control samples from healthy donors and cancer patients (dated by TCRdb to between 2020 and 2021). Including the terminal cysteine and phenylalanine, the CDR3 comprises 17 residues. Just the 51-base CDR3 DNA is kept, in frame starting at base 1. V was cut back by 1 base and J by 0 bases, leaving a gap of 15 bases between them. The germline V gene (reference sequence) supplies CDR1 LGHDT and CDR2 YNNKEL. About this clone: The antigen it binds to is not known. No much larger clonotype is one base removed from it; base qualities were not supplied.

Preparation of the library involved the immunoSEQ multiplex PCR assay. TCRdb's version of the immuneACCESS table is confined to in-frame rearrangements and falls short of the full clone set. An unresolved V gene accounts for under half of the shortfall where checked; the remainder is of unknown origin. This sample comprises some 120,000 clones, over 75% of them detected only once. Of the sample, less than 1.5% falls within the top ten clones. This receptor was taken from a woman in her forties or fifties with colorectal cancer. The chain is assembled from TRBV3-1 (or the pseudogene TRBV3-2) and TRBJ2-5; tentative D gene TRBD2, with 6 bases matching. The sample consisted of PBMCs. The CDR3 is CASSQAEIAVHQETQYF. Here is the DNA: TGTGCCAGCAGCCAAGCCGAAATAGCGGTACACCAAGAGACCCAGTACTTC.